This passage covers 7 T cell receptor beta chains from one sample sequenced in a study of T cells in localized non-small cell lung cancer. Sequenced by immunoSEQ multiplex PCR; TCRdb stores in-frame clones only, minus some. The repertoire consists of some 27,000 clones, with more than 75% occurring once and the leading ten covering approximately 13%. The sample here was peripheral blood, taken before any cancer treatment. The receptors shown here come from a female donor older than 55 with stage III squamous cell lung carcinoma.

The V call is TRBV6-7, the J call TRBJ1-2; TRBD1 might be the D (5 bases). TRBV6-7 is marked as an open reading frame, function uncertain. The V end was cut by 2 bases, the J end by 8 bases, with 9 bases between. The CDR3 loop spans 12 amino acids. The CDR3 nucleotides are TGTGCCAGCAGTTACGGGGGTTGGGGCTACACCTTC. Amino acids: CASSYGGWGYTF.

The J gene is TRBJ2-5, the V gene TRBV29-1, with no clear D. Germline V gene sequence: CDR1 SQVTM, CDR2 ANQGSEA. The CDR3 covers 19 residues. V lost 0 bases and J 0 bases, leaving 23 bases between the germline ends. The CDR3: CSVEDLRVEAGSYQETQYF. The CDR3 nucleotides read TGCAGCGTTGAAGATCTACGGGTTGAGGCTGGGTCGTACCAAGAGACCCAGTACTTC.

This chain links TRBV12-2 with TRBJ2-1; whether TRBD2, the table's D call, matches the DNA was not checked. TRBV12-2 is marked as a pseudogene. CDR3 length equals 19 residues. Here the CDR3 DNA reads TGTGCAAGTCGCCTGTGTAGAGTAGCGGGAGTGAGAGGCTACAATGAGCAGTTCTTC. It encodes CASRLCRVAGVRGYNEQFF.

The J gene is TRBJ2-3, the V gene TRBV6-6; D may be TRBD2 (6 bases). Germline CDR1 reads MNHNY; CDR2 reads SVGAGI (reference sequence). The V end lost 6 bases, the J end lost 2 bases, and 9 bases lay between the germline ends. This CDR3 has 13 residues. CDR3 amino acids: CASRRDFTDTQYF. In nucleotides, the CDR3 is TGTGCCAGCAGACGGGACTTCACAGATACGCAGTATTTT.

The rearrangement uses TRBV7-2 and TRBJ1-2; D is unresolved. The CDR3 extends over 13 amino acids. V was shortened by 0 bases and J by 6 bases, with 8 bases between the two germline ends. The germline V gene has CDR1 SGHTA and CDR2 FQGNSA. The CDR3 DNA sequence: TGTGCCAGCAGCTTAGCCTCCGGGGATGGCTACACCTTC. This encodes CASSLASGDGYTF.

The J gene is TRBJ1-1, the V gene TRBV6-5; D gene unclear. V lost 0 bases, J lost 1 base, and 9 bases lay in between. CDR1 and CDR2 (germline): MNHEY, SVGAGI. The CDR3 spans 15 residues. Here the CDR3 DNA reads TGTGCCAGCAGTTACTCTCGGGAGGGGAACACTGAAGCTTTCTTT. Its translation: CASSYSREGNTEAFF.

CDR3 sequence: CASSEGGSSNEQFF. In nucleotides, the CDR3 is TGCGCCAGCAGCGAGGGCGGGAGTTCCAATGAGCAGTTCTTC. This chain uses TRBV5-1 with TRBJ2-1; 7 bases are a match to TRBD2. The V segment lost 4 bases and the J segment 6 bases; nucleotides outside the gene matches: 7. The germline V gene has CDR1 SGHRS and CDR2 YFSETQ. The CDR3 is made up of 14 amino acids.